The 32 T cell receptor beta chains below were found in one sample sequenced in a study of cytomegalovirus exposure and HLA in healthy donors (dated by TCRdb to 2017 to 2019). Library method: the immunoSEQ multiplex PCR assay. TCRdb stores this immuneACCESS table with in-frame sequences only. Part of the clones is absent; in the studies checked, under half of the shortfall reflects unresolved V genes, and no reason is known for the rest. Here the sample has approximately 100,000 clones; more than 85% occur a single time. The top ten clonotypes cover 5.5% to 7.5% of the sample. Sequences were obtained from PBMCs. The receptors were gathered from a man in his late teens or twenties in good health and CMV-seropositive.

This clone came up once. This chain connects TRBV27 to TRBJ2-1; 10 positions agree with TRBD2. The germline CDR1 and CDR2 sequences are MNHEY and SMNVEV (reference sequence). This CDR3 has 15 amino acids. V dropped 6 bases and J dropped 4; count of bases not matched to a gene: 6. The CDR3 DNA is TGTGCCAGCAGGAGCCTAGCGGGAGTGTACAATGAGCAGTTCTTC. Its translation is CASRSLAGVYNEQFF.

A single count supports this clone. The sample has other DNA sequences that encode this CDR3 too. J is TRBJ1-1 and V is TRBV27; D is undetermined. V was pared by 5 bases and J by 0 bases, with 10 bases between. The CDR3 length is 14 residues. CDR1 MNHEY and CDR2 SMNVEV come from the germline V gene (reference sequence). The CDR3 loop reads CASSPRHLNTEAFF. The CDR3 coding sequence is TGTGCCAGCAGTCCGAGACACCTGAACACTGAAGCTTTCTTT.

This clone is a singleton in its sample. The V gene is TRBV18, the J gene TRBJ2-2; D may be TRBD2 (6 bases). The CDR3 consists of 17 residues. Germline lookup yields CDR1 KGHSH and CDR2 LQKENI. V lost 7 bases, J lost 0 bases, and 18 bases lay in between. The CDR3 protein is CASCLLGGMANTGELFF. CDR3 nucleotide sequence: TGTGCCAGCTGCCTCCTAGGAGGGATGGCGAACACCGGGGAGCTGTTTTTT.

The chain combines TRBV27 with TRBJ2-3; 9 nucleotides align to TRBD1. V shed 1 base, J shed 1 base, and the junction held 6 bases outside the gene matches. The CDR3 covers 17 residues. In germline, CDR1 is MNHEY, CDR2 SMNVEV (reference sequence). The chain's CDR3 is CASSLFGRDRGTDTQYF. CDR3 DNA sequence: TGTGCCAGCAGTTTATTCGGTCGGGACAGGGGCACAGATACGCAGTATTTT.

The J gene is TRBJ2-7, the V gene TRBV19, with D tentatively TRBD2 (6 bases). V lost 0 bases and J lost 2, with 14 bases in between. The length of the CDR3 is 16 residues. CDR1 is LNHDA, CDR2 SQIVND, per germline (reference sequence). The CDR3 sequence is CASSIDNMGGTYEQYF. The CDR3 DNA reads TGTGCCAGTAGTATAGACAATATGGGCGGGACCTACGAGCAGTACTTC.

The chain combines TRBV6-5 with TRBJ2-3, with D possibly matching TRBD1 (5 bases). Trimming pared 5 bases from V and 1 base from J, leaving 13 bases between. CDR3 length: 15 amino acids. Germline CDR1 and CDR2: MNHEY and SVGAGI. For the CDR3, the DNA is TGTGCCAGCAGTAGGGGTGTGTTGGGCACAGATACGCAGTATTTT. Amino acid sequence: CASSRGVLGTDTQYF.

V is TRBV5-1 and J is TRBJ2-1, with D tentatively TRBD2 (6 bases). The CDR3 sequence is 16 residues long. V lost 0 bases and J lost 1, with 11 bases in between. The V gene's germline CDR1 is SGHRS and CDR2 YFSETQ. For the CDR3, the DNA is TGCGCCAGCAGCTTGGGCGGGGTTTCATCCTACAATGAGCAGTTCTTC. Translation gives CASSLGGVSSYNEQFF. Looking up the rest from reference TRBV5-1 and TRBJ2-1 gives the full variable domain: KAGVTQTPRYLIKTRGQQVTLSCSPISGHRSVSWYQQTPGQGLQFLFEYFSETQRNKGNFPGRFSGRQFSNSRSEMNVSTLELGDSALYLCASSLGGVSSYNEQFFGPGTRLTVL.

V usage is TRBV20-1 and J usage is TRBJ1-4; D remains ambiguous. V was clipped by 6 bases and J by 10 bases, with 12 bases between them. The germline gives CDR1 DFQATT, CDR2 SNEGSKA (reference sequence). This CDR3 is 11 amino acids long. The CDR3 reads CSAPTGGKLFF. DNA of the CDR3: TGCAGTGCACCCACCGGTGGAAAACTGTTTTTT.

The chain joins TRBV7-9 to TRBJ2-7; the match to TRBD2 covers 8 bases. V was pared by 2 bases and J by 4 bases, with 13 bases of the junction left unmatched. The CDR3 contains 17 residues. Germline V lookup: CDR1 SEHNR, CDR2 FQNEAQ (reference sequence). The CDR3 spells CASSLRLNSGEGYEQYF. The CDR3 nucleotides read TGTGCCAGCAGCTTACGACTTAATAGCGGGGAGGGATACGAGCAGTACTTC.

V gene TRBV11-2 combines with J gene TRBJ1-6; TRBD1 matches at 8 bases. The CDR3 runs 17 residues. V lost 1 base to trimming and J lost 1 base; unmatched junction nucleotides: 3. CDR1 SGHAT and CDR2 FQNNGV come from the germline V gene. The CDR3 bases are TGTGCCAGCAGCTTAGTGCAGGGGGCTTCCTATAATTCACCCCTCCACTTT. Amino acids: CASSLVQGASYNSPLHF.

The chain joins TRBV27 to TRBJ2-2, with a possible D match to TRBD1 (5 bases). The CDR3 contains 14 residues. The V end was cut by 4 bases, the J end by 6 bases, with 12 bases between. The germline CDR1 and CDR2 sequences are MNHEY and SMNVEV (reference sequence). The CDR3 DNA sequence: TGTGCCAGCAGTTCTCCAGGGATTTCCGGGGAGCTGTTTTTT. Its protein is CASSSPGISGELFF.

The rearrangement uses TRBV27 and TRBJ2-2, with a possible D match to TRBD1 (5 bases). Trimming took off 3 bases at V and 1 base at J, with 6 bases between the two ends. The CDR3 runs to 14 residues. Germline CDR1 is MNHEY and CDR2 is SMNVEV (reference sequence). This CDR3 reads CASSFQGNTGELFF. CDR3 coding DNA: TGTGCCAGCAGTTTCCAGGGGAACACCGGGGAGCTGTTTTTT.

CDR3 DNA sequence: TGTGCCAGTAGGCTGGGCCTACAGCCCCAGCATTTT. It is translated as CASRLGLQPQHF. This chain joins TRBV19 and TRBJ1-5, with D unclear. The CDR3 spans 12 residues. V gave up 6 bases and J gave up 7 bases, with 10 bases separating them. CDR1 is LNHDA, CDR2 SQIVND, per germline (reference sequence).

The gene calls are TRBV27 and TRBJ1-5, with TRBD1 matching 8 bases. CDR3 size: 14 residues. The V gene end was trimmed by 5 bases and the J gene end by 6 bases; junction bases not matched to a gene: 6. Germline V gene lookup returns CDR1 MNHEY and CDR2 SMNVEV (reference sequence). CDR3 amino acids: CASSIQGEGQPQHF. Here the CDR3 DNA reads TGTGCCAGCAGTATACAGGGGGAGGGTCAGCCCCAGCATTTT.

The chain recombines TRBV5-1 with TRBJ1-3; the D gene is possibly TRBD1 (6 bases). There are 16 residues in the CDR3. The V gene lost 2 bases and the J gene lost 4 bases, with 16 bases spanning the gap. Germline CDR1 is SGHRS and CDR2 is YFSETQ. The CDR3 loop reads CASSLLAGEGGNTIYF. The CDR3 DNA sequence: TGCGCCAGCAGCTTATTGGCAGGGGAAGGAGGAAACACCATATATTTT.

V usage is TRBV7-2 and J usage is TRBJ2-1; D is perhaps TRBD1 (5 bases). Germline CDR1 is SGHTA and CDR2 is FQGNSA. CDR3 length equals 13 residues. The V end was cut by 3 bases, the J end by 13 bases, with 16 bases between. In nucleotides, the CDR3 is TGTGCCAGCAGCTTGCGGCAGGACAACCAACAGTTCTTC. Protein: CASSLRQDNQQFF. Supplemented by reference TRBV7-2 and TRBJ2-1, the full variable domain reads GAGVSQSPSNKVTEKGKDVELRCDPISGHTALYWYRQSLGQGLEFLIYFQGNSAPDKSGLPSDRFSAERTGGSVSTLTIQRTQQEDSAVYLCASSLRQDNQQFFGPGTRLTVL.

The chain employs TRBV7-9 and TRBJ2-1; TRBD2 aligns across 9 bases. CDR1 SEHNR and CDR2 FQNEAQ come from the germline V gene (reference sequence). This CDR3 region has 16 residues. V was clipped by 5 bases and J by 9 bases; unmatched bases: 14. The CDR3 DNA is TGTGCCAGCAGCCGTCGAAAGCGGGGGGTGGTAGGTGAGCAGTTCTTC. It codes for CASSRRKRGVVGEQFF.

This rearrangement joins TRBV19 to TRBJ1-6; 9 bases map to TRBD1. V lost 4 bases, J lost 6 bases, and 7 bases stayed unmatched. The CDR3 contains 16 residues. Germline CDR1 LNHDA, CDR2 SQIVND (reference sequence). CDR3: CASSTGQGRGNSPLHF. The CDR3 DNA reads TGTGCCAGTAGTACGGGACAGGGTAGAGGTAATTCACCCCTCCACTTT.

This clone was seen just once. The V gene is TRBV29-1, the J gene TRBJ2-7; 13 bases are a match to TRBD2. CDR3 length equals 17 residues. V lost 3 bases and J lost 0; bases outside the gene matches: 8. Germline CDR1 and CDR2: SQVTM and ANQGSEA. Written as DNA, the CDR3 is TGCAGCGTTGAGTGGACTAGCGGGAGATTTCGCTCCTACGAGCAGTACTTC. Protein product: CSVEWTSGRFRSYEQYF.

The gene calls are TRBV5-6 and TRBJ1-5; 10 bases are shared with TRBD1. Germline CDR1 SGHDT, CDR2 YYEEEE. V trimming: 4 bases; J trimming: 5 bases; junction bases outside the gene matches: 3. CDR3 length: 14 residues. The CDR3 is CASSATGGHQPQHF. CDR3 bases: TGTGCCAGCAGCGCGACAGGGGGCCATCAGCCCCAGCATTTT.

The genes are TRBV27 and TRBJ1-1; weak D call: TRBD1 (5 bases). V shed 6 bases and J shed 6 bases, with 17 bases lying between them. There are 14 residues in the CDR3. Germline values: CDR1 MNHEY, CDR2 SMNVEV (reference sequence). The CDR3 reads CASSPGRGVSEAFF. The CDR3 DNA sequence: TGTGCCAGCAGCCCGGGGAGGGGAGTTTCTGAAGCTTTCTTT.

The chain carries TRBV6-6 and TRBJ1-6, with TRBD1 as a possible D gene (5 bases). This CDR3 is built from 16 residues. V dropped 3 bases and J dropped 4 bases, with 13 bases sitting between them. Germline loops: CDR1 MNHNY, CDR2 SVGAGI (reference sequence). CDR3 protein: CASSYFDRAYNSPLHF. The CDR3 nucleotides are TGTGCCAGCAGTTATTTTGACAGAGCGTATAATTCACCCCTCCACTTT.

This clone was observed once. This chain links TRBV7-2 with TRBJ1-1, with D possibly TRBD1 on 6 matching bases. Germline V lookup: CDR1 SGHTA, CDR2 FQGNSA. Deletions cut 4 bases from V and 5 bases from J, with 14 bases between. This CDR3 is 14 amino acids long. This CDR3 is CASSSLQGPTEAFF. The CDR3 nucleotides read TGTGCCAGCAGCTCCCTACAGGGCCCTACTGAAGCTTTCTTT.

This clone was observed a handful of times. The chain is built from TRBV6-1 and TRBJ1-1; TRBD1 is a possible D gene (6 bases). Germline V gene data show CDR1 as MNHNS and CDR2 as SASEGT. Trimming removed 4 bases from V and 6 bases from J, with 15 bases in between. This CDR3 comprises 14 residues. CDR3 bases: TGTGCCAGCAGTGGACGACAGGATTCTCCTGAAGCTTTCTTT. Protein: CASSGRQDSPEAFF.

This clone has only one observation. This chain joins TRBV7-9 and TRBJ2-1; maybe TRBD2 (5 bases). This CDR3 spans 16 amino acids. Per germline, CDR1 SEHNR and CDR2 FQNEAQ (reference sequence). Trimming pared 6 bases from V and 3 bases from J, leaving 18 bases between. DNA for the CDR3: TGTGCCAGCAGGCCGGACTCGAGCGCAATCTACAATGAGCAGTTCTTC. This codes for CASRPDSSAIYNEQFF.

V and J are TRBV11-2 and TRBJ2-1; the D is unclear. There are 16 residues in the CDR3. Per the germline V gene, CDR1 is SGHAT and CDR2 is FQNNGV. Trimming removed 5 bases from V and 7 bases from J, with 21 bases in between. The CDR3 DNA sequence: TGTGCCAGCAGCAAAGAAATTCCTAGTTATTTGAATGAGCAGTTCTTC. Protein: CASSKEIPSYLNEQFF.

This chain links TRBV27 with TRBJ1-3; D gene unclear. This CDR3 contains 13 residues. Germline CDR1 reads MNHEY; CDR2 reads SMNVEV (reference sequence). V was shortened by 4 bases and J by 0 bases, with 4 bases between the two germline ends. CDR3 nucleotide sequence: TGTGCCAGCAGTTCAAACTCTGGAAACACCATATATTTT. Protein product: CASSSNSGNTIYF.

This chain uses TRBV21-1 with TRBJ2-7; TRBD1 was called by the table and not checked on the DNA. TRBV21-1 is a documented pseudogene. The CDR3 has 14 residues. The CDR3 protein is CASSTRDTSYEQYF. CDR3 DNA sequence: TGTGCCAGCAGCACCCGGGACACTTCCTACGAGCAGTACTTC.

The rearrangement links TRBV7-2 to TRBJ2-7; TRBD1 matches 10 bases. Per the germline V gene, CDR1 is SGHTA and CDR2 is FQGNSA. With 0 bases clipped from V and 2 bases from J, the junction kept 4 bases outside the gene matches. The CDR3 has 16 residues. The CDR3 DNA reads as TGTGCCAGCAGCTTAGCTAAGGGACAGGGGACCTACGAGCAGTACTTC. Protein: CASSLAKGQGTYEQYF.

This clone occurred once. The genes are TRBV28 and TRBJ1-6; D unclear. The CDR3 length is 14 residues. The germline CDR1 and CDR2 sequences are MDHEN and SYDVKM. V was trimmed by 7 bases and J by 15 bases, leaving 22 bases between them. The CDR3 bases are TGTGCCAGCACCACAAACTTGCGGCCTCATGGCCTCCACTTT. It codes for CASTTNLRPHGLHF.

This clone has a single count. This chain links TRBV28 with TRBJ1-5, with 7 bases lining up with TRBD1. V dropped 6 bases and J dropped 4; count of bases not matched to a gene: 12. The CDR3 length is 16 residues. CDR1 MDHEN and CDR2 SYDVKM come from the germline V gene. This CDR3 is CASSRTQTGTNQPQHF. DNA for the CDR3: TGTGCCAGCAGCCGTACCCAGACAGGGACGAATCAGCCCCAGCATTTT.

The CDR3 is CASSDSVYEQYF. The CDR3 region has the DNA TGTGCCAGCAGTGACTCAGTCTACGAGCAGTACTTC. The rearrangement joins TRBV6-1 to TRBJ2-7, with no clear D. V dropped 3 bases and J dropped 3 bases, with 6 bases sitting between them. This CDR3 contains 12 residues. In germline, CDR1 is MNHNS, CDR2 SASEGT.